A selection of T cell receptor beta chains follows, all from one sample in a study of blood T cell repertoires in COVID-19. Only in-frame clones appear in the TCRdb table, and some are missing; sequencing was by immunoSEQ multiplex PCR. The profile covers fewer than 200,000 clones, with 65% to 85% appearing a single time and about 5.3% taken by the ten largest. Material: PBMCs or T cells enriched from blood (not recorded which). These receptors were taken from a middle-aged woman with acute COVID-19. CDR3s include the opening cysteine and the closing phenylalanine or tryptophan. A D gene is named only where the DNA matches it firmly. The size entry is marked missing in some rows and otherwise reads once, few, many or a size class.

DNA | CDR3 | D | size | J | V
TGTGCCAGCAGCTTAGAACAGCGGGAGGTCACAGATACGCAGTATTTT | CASSLEQREVTDTQYF | TRBD2 | NA | TRBJ2-3 | TRBV7-6
TGTGCCAGTAGTCCCGGGATAAACAATGAGCAGTTCTTC | CASSPGINNEQFF | NA | NA | TRBJ2-1 | TRBV19
TGTGCCAGCAGTTTATGGGGGACTAGGATCTACGAGCAGTACTTC | CASSLWGTRIYEQYF | TRBD2 | NA | TRBJ2-7 | TRBV28
TGTGCCAGCAGTGAAGAGGTAGGGGTATCCGAAAAACTGTTTTTT | CASSEEVGVSEKLFF | NA | NA | TRBJ1-4 | TRBV6-1
TGTGCCAGCAGCCCCGGACAGGTCCCCACAGATACGCAGTATTTT | CASSPGQVPTDTQYF | TRBD1 | NA | TRBJ2-3 | TRBV9
TGCGCCAGCAGCCAAGTTTTGGGAGGCGACGAGCAGTACTTC | CASSQVLGGDEQYF | NA | NA | TRBJ2-7 | TRBV4-1
TGTGCCAGCAGCTTTATTGTAGGGGATACTGAAGCTTTCTTT | CASSFIVGDTEAFF | NA | NA | TRBJ1-1 | TRBV7-9
TGCGCCAGCAGCTTACAGGGGGGGACTAACTATGGCTACACCTTC | CASSLQGGTNYGYTF | TRBD1 | NA | TRBJ1-2 | TRBV5-1
TGTGCCAGCAGTGCTGAGAACTATGGCTACACCTTC | CASSAENYGYTF | NA | once | TRBJ1-2 | TRBV2
TGTGCCAGCAGCTTGGAGACAGGGCTGCTCGACTATGGCTACACCTTC | CASSLETGLLDYGYTF | TRBD1 | NA | TRBJ1-2 | TRBV5-4
TGTGCCAGTAGTATAGTGGGTCTAGCGGGGTTCTACAATGAGCAGTTCTTC | CASSIVGLAGFYNEQFF | TRBD2 | NA | TRBJ2-1 | TRBV19
TGTGCCAGCAGTTTAGGGGGACTAGCGGGAGGCCAGTCTAGCACAGATACGCAGTATTTT | CASSLGGLAGGQSSTDTQYF | TRBD2 | NA | TRBJ2-3 | TRBV28
TGTGCCAGCAGCCCTGCGGCTCTCTCTATCCCCGGTGGAAACACCATATATTTT | CASSPAALSIPGGNTIYF | NA | NA | TRBJ1-3 | TRBV6-2/TRBV6-3
TGTGCCAGCAGCTTGGCGGGAGGGGCGTACAATGAGCAGTTCTTC | CASSLAGGAYNEQFF | TRBD2 | many | TRBJ2-1 | TRBV7-3
TGTGCCACCAGCAGAGATCTGTCCGGGGGCTCTGGAAACACCATATATTTT | CATSRDLSGGSGNTIYF | NA | once | TRBJ1-3 | TRBV15
TGTGCCAGCAGCCCACGCGAAGTTCCGAGGTTAGGAGCTTTCTTT | CASSPREVPRLGAFF | NA | NA | TRBJ1-1 | TRBV3-1/TRBV3-2
TGTGCCAGCAGCGCCTCTGTGGGACTTTATGGCTACACCTTC | CASSASVGLYGYTF | NA | NA | TRBJ1-2 | TRBV9
TGTGCCAGTAGTATGAGCGGGAGTGGGGTCGGTGAGCAGTTCTTC | CASSMSGSGVGEQFF | TRBD2 | few | TRBJ2-1 | TRBV19
TGTGCCAGCAGCATAGGGGCCTACACTGAAGCTTTCTTT | CASSIGAYTEAFF | NA | NA | TRBJ1-1 | TRBV12-3/TRBV12-4
TGTGCCAGTAGTCCAGGACGGAGCGGGGCCCAGTACTTC | CASSPGRSGAQYF | TRBD2 | NA | TRBJ2-5 | TRBV19